Described below is a single TCR beta chain sequence and its context. The antigen it recognizes is unknown. No qualities accompany the bases; no much larger clone lies one base away. From the cysteine up to the phenylalanine, the CDR3 has a length of 16 residues. Kept here is only the CDR3 DNA, which spans 48 bases and is read in frame from base 1. CDR1 and CDR2 were assigned from the germline V gene (reference sequence) as SGHKS and YYEKEE. Relative to germline, V is missing 3 bases and J is missing 4 bases, with 9 bases of the junction outside any gene match. Per the publication, the time point label means: pre-sensitization, week 0. This specimen's treatment or condition label, per the study, means: therapeutic diphenylcyclopropenone sensitization with weekly scalp DPC. At every patch-test visit, the blood draw took place before the patch test was put on. Patients were considered eligible if aged 18 to 70, diagnosed with alopecia and deemed suitable for DPC therapy, and patients were excluded if pregnant. Total RNA was isolated from unfractionated whole blood collected in Tempus Blood RNA tubes.

Library creation used RACE. TCRdb lists the instrument as NextSeq 500. During library preparation, unique molecular identifiers were attached to individual cDNA molecules so that TCRs could be counted quantitatively and reproducibly. Each blood RNA sample was used to sequence both TCR alpha and TCR beta chains. The published analysis was carried out like this. The median number of TCRs per sample was 90,000 to 100,000, ranging from roughly 23,224 to 690,600. The Decombinator software suite was used to annotate V, J and CDR3 in the TCR reads. To make PS versus PT1 abundance plots, every sample was subsampled to the same number of TCRs (28,000). Expanded TCRs were defined as absent before sensitization and observed at least eight times at the 2-week time point. TCRdb passed the public sequencing reads through fastp at Q25 and MiXCR, retaining productive beta sequences. CDR3 protein sequences are deduplicated, and each keeps its most common genes and DNA. These V and J calls derive from TCRdb rather than the authors' analysis. For this sample there are about 290,000 distinct CDR3 sequences; approximately 7.5% appear just once. The ten largest clones take up less than 1.5% of the sample.

The record originates from a study of human T cells and chemical hapten exposure (TCRdb year 2021). Study-level background: For sensitization, 2% DPC in acetone was applied to a roughly 2 cm by roughly 2 cm area of upper inner arm skin. Throughout the study period of around 24 weeks, patients also received therapeutic DPC doses to the scalp every week. Patch testing was done on the upper back using Finn chambers containing 0.01% DPC, and results were scored after 6 days according to International Contact Dermatitis Research Group standards. Alopecia areata with under or over 50% scalp involvement, alopecia totalis and alopecia universalis were represented in the patient cohort, which was mostly female. The libraries were sequenced as a pool, and the TCR yield per sample differed mostly because of small variations in library volumes within the pool. The study tracked peripheral blood TCR repertoire changes in vivo during primary and secondary sensitization to the hapten diphenylcyclopropenone (DPC) in alopecia patients. Patient blood was sampled pre-sensitization (week 0) and at 2, 6 and about 24 weeks after DPC sensitization. For TCR sequencing, blood came from about 28 alopecia patients at anywhere from one to four time points (pre-sensitization, 2, 6 and 24 weeks).

The investigation overall reported the following: Significantly more large CDR3 similarity clusters were formed by expanded TCRs than by pre-sensitization or healthy control sets, consistent with antigen-driven responses. Patch test score was positively correlated with the number of PT1 expanded TCRs, with significance at thresholds 8, 16 and 32 but not at 4. No change with DPC sensitization was found in the number of TCRs above 1 in 1000 frequency, and no evidence of global repertoire structure alterations was found. Alopecia, a presumed autoimmune disease, was present in all patients, so the immune response of the patients might differ from that of healthy individuals. After repeated subsampling, changes were observed in the strength of the expansion versus patch-test correlation and in the threshold at which the correlation became significant.

Sequencing was performed on whole blood, taken in connection with sensitization to the hapten diphenylcyclopropenone (DPC). The receptor was derived from a man younger than 35 with alopecia areata. Some clones in this sample may be carry-over from other donors' samples. This chain joins TRBV5-5 to TRBJ2-4, with TRBD2 identical over 8 junction bases. The DNA sequence is as follows: TGTGCCAGCAGCTGGGCGGGACTAGGGCTAAAAAACATTCAGTACTTC. It codes for CASSWAGLGLKNIQYF. When the CDR3 is completed using the reference TRBV5-5 and TRBJ2-4 genes on either side, the full variable domain is DAGVTQSPTHLIKTRGQQVTLRCSPISGHKSVSWYQQVLGQGPQFIFQYYEKEERGRGNFPDRFSARQFPNYSSELNVNALLLGDSALYLCASSWAGLGLKNIQYFGAGTRLSVL.